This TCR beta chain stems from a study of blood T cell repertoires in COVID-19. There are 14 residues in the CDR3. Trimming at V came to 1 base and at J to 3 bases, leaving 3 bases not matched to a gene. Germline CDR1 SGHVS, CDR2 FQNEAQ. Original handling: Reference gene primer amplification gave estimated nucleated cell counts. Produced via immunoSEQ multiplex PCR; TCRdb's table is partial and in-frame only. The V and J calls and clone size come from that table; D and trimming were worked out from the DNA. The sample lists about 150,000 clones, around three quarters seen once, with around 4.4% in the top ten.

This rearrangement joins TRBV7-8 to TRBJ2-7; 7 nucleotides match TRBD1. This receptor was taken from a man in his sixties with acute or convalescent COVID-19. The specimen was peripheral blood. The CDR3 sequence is CASSLETGFYEQYF. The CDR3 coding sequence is TGTGCCAGCAGCTTAGAGACAGGGTTCTACGAGCAGTACTTC. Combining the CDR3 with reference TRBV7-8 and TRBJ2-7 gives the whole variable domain GAGVSQSPRYKVAKRGQDVALRCDPISGHVSLFWYQQALGQGPEFLTYFQNEAQLDKSGLPSDRFFAERPEGSVSTLKIQRTQQEDSAVYLCASSLETGFYEQYFGPGTRLTVT.